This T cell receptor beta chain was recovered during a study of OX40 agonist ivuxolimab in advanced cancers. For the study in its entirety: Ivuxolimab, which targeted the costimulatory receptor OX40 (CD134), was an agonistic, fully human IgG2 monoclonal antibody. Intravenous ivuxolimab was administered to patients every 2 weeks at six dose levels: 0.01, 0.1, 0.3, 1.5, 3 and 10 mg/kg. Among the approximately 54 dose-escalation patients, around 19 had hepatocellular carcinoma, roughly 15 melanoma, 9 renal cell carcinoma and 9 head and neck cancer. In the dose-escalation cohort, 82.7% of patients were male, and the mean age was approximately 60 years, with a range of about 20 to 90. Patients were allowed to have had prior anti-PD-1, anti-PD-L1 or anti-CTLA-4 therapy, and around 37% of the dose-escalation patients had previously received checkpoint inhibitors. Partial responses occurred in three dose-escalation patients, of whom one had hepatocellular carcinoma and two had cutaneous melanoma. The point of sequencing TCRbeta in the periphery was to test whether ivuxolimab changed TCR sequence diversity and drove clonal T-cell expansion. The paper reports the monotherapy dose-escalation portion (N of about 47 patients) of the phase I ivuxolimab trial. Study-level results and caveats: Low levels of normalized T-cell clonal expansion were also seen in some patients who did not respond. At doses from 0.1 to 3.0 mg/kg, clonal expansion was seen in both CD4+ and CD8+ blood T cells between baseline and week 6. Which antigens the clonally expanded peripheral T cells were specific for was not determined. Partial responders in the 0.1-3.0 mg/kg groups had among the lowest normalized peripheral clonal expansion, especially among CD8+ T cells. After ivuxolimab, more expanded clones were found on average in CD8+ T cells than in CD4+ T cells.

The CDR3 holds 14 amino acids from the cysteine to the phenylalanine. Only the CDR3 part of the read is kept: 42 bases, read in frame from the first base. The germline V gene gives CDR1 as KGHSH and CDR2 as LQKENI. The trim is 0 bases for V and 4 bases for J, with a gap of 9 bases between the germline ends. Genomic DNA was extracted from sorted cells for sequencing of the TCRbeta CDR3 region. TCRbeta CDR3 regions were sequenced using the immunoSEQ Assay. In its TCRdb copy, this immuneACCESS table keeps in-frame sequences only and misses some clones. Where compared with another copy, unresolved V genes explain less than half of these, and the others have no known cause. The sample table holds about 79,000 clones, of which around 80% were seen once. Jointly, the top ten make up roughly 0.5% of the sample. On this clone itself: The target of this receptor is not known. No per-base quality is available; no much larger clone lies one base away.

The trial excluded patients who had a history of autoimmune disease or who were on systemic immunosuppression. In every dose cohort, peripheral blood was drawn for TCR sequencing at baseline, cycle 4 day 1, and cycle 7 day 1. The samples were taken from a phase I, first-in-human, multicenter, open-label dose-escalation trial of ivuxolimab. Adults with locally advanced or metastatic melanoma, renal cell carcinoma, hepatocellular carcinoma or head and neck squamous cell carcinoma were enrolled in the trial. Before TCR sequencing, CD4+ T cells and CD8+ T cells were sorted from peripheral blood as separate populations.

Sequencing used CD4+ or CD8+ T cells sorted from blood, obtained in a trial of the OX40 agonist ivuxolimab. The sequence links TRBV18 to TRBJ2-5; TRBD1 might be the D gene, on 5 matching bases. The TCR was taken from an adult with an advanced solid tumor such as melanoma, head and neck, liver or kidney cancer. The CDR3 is CASSPPPGRETQYF. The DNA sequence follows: TGTGCCAGCTCACCACCCCCAGGGCGAGAGACCCAGTACTTC. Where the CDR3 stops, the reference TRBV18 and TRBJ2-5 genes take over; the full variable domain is NAGVMQNPRHLVRRRGQEARLRCSPMKGHSHVYWYRQLPEEGLKFMVYLQKENIIDESGMPKERFSAEFPKEGPSILRIQQVVRGDSAAYFCASSPPPGRETQYFGPGTRLLVL.